The next 10 T cell receptor beta chains were all read from a single sample in a study of blood T cell repertoires in COVID-19. TCRdb's table, derived via immunoSEQ multiplex PCR, lists solely in-frame clones and lacks some. The sample yields more than 95,000 clones, just under 85% seen once. The specimen sequenced was peripheral blood. The receptor set was obtained from a woman older than 75 with active or convalescent COVID-19.

The CDR3 loop is CASSEDRWGDYGYTF. In DNA, the CDR3 is TGTGCCAGCAGCGAGGACAGGTGGGGCGACTATGGCTACACCTTC. V is TRBV9 and J is TRBJ1-2; 7 bases line up with TRBD1. With 3 bases clipped from V and 3 bases from J, the junction kept 8 bases outside the gene matches. Germline V CDR1 and CDR2: SGDLS, YYNGEE. The CDR3 has 15 residues.

V and J are TRBV28 and TRBJ2-7; D gene unclear. Deletions cut 3 bases from V and 0 bases from J, with 15 bases between. This CDR3 comprises 16 residues. Germline V gene data show CDR1 as MDHEN and CDR2 as SYDVKM. The CDR3: CASSLRLAELSYEQYF. DNA for the CDR3: TGTGCCAGCAGTTTGCGGTTGGCAGAGCTCTCCTACGAGCAGTACTTC.

The CDR3 sequence is CASSRTEYSYNSPLHF. Written as DNA, the CDR3 is TGTGCCAGCAGCCGTACAGAGTACTCCTATAATTCACCCCTCCACTTT. The chain recombines TRBV14 with TRBJ1-6; no clear D. V was clipped by 4 bases and J by 0 bases, with 10 bases between them. The germline V gene encodes CDR1 SGHDN and CDR2 FVKESK. The CDR3 has 16 residues.

The chain employs TRBV18 and TRBJ1-3; a possible D gene is TRBD1 (5 bases). Germline CDR1 and CDR2: KGHSH and LQKENI. Trimming took off 2 bases at V and 4 bases at J, with 12 bases between the two ends. CDR3 length: 15 amino acids. The CDR3 DNA reads TGTGCCAGCTCACCAACAGGAGCAGGAGGAAACACCATATATTTT. Protein: CASSPTGAGGNTIYF.

The V gene is TRBV19, the J gene TRBJ1-5, with D unresolved. Trimming removed 3 bases at V and 2 bases at J, with 11 bases between. CDR3 length: 15 amino acids. Germline CDR1 reads LNHDA; CDR2 reads SQIVND (reference sequence). The CDR3 DNA is TGTGCCAGTAGTATTACTCACCCGGGCAATCAGCCCCAGCATTTT. It encodes CASSITHPGNQPQHF.

The sample holds one count of this clone. One end of the junction fails to match germline, which may point to a read error. The chain joins TRBV7-7 to TRBJ2-5; TRBD2 agrees at 14 bases. The germline CDR1 and CDR2 sequences are SSHAT and FNYEAQ (reference sequence). This CDR3 has 16 amino acids. CDR3 in amino acids: CASSLGLAGEGETQYF. DNA for the CDR3: TGTGCTAGCAGCTTGGGACTAGCGGGGGAGGGAGAGACCCAGTACTTC.

V gene TRBV15 combines with J gene TRBJ1-2; a possible D gene is TRBD1 (5 bases). The CDR3 runs 18 residues. The germline V and J ends were trimmed by 0 bases and 0 bases, with 17 bases remaining between them. Germline loops: CDR1 LNHNV, CDR2 YYDKDF (reference sequence). The CDR3 spells CATSRDRVRQRANYGYTF. DNA for the CDR3: TGTGCCACCAGCAGAGATCGAGTCAGACAGCGAGCTAACTATGGCTACACCTTC.

The V and J genes are TRBV7-6 and TRBJ1-4, with D tentatively TRBD1 (5 bases). Per germline, CDR1 SGHVS and CDR2 FNYEAQ. The CDR3 covers 15 residues. Trimming pared 5 bases from V and 6 bases from J, leaving 16 bases between. The CDR3 loop is CASSLHQGGDEKLFF. The CDR3 DNA sequence: TGTGCCAGCAGCCTACATCAGGGTGGTGATGAAAAACTGTTTTTT.

The V and J genes are TRBV7-2 and TRBJ2-2; maybe TRBD2 (6 bases). Germline V gene sequence: CDR1 SGHTA, CDR2 FQGNSA. The CDR3 has 16 amino acids. V was trimmed by 5 bases and J by 1 base, leaving 14 bases between them. The CDR3 is CASSRRGTQNTGELFF. CDR3 bases: TGTGCCAGCAGCCGGAGAGGGACTCAGAACACCGGGGAGCTGTTTTTT.

This clone was seen only a few times. This rearrangement joins TRBV9 to TRBJ2-1, with no clear D. The CDR3 covers 15 residues. The germline CDR1 and CDR2 sequences are SGDLS and YYNGEE. V lost 0 bases, J lost 0 bases, and 7 bases lay in between. CDR3 amino acids: CASSVATVSYNEQFF. Written as DNA, the CDR3 is TGTGCCAGCAGCGTAGCGACTGTCTCCTACAATGAGCAGTTCTTC. Using reference TRBV9 and TRBJ2-1 for the parts outside the CDR3, the full variable domain is DSGVTQTPKHLITATGQRVTLRCSPRSGDLSVYWYQQSLDQGLQFLIQYYNGEERAKGNILERFSAQQFPDLHSELNLSSLELGDSALYFCASSVATVSYNEQFFGPGTRLTVL.